This TCR beta chain was recovered during a study of T cells in Graves' hyperthyroidism and ophthalmopathy. Overall study findings and caveats: Ophthalmopathy got predicted by the model a median approximately 6.3 months before its onset.

RNA transcripts provided the source from which TCR beta CDR3 regions were amplified. An initial round of RT-PCR targeting the TCR CDR3 relied on the HTBI primer set. In TCRdb, the multiplex PCR reads were re-called with MiXCR into one record per CDR3 protein. The sample gives around 340,000 distinct CDR3 sequences, approximately 15% of which show up once; approximately 31% is in the top ten. Diagnosis of hyperthyroidism was new in patients aged 18 to 65, and its duration was under 2 months. Pregnant or lactating patients were excluded, as were those with uncontrolled infection or other autoimmune disease. Fresh peripheral blood, 9.5 to 10 ml of it, supplied the PBMCs. This clonotype was counted between two and nine times. Its antigen is not known. One end of the junction does not line up with germline, which may come from a read error. The length of the CDR3 is 11 residues. Germline V CDR1 and CDR2: MNHEY, SMNVEV (reference sequence).

Input material: blood. The chain employs TRBV27 and TRBJ2-7; no clear D. The clonotype originates from a man in his thirties or forties with Graves' hyperthyroidism. The CDR3 DNA follows: TGTGCCAGCGGCGTCTCCCACGAGCAGTACTTC. Protein product: CASGVSHEQYF.